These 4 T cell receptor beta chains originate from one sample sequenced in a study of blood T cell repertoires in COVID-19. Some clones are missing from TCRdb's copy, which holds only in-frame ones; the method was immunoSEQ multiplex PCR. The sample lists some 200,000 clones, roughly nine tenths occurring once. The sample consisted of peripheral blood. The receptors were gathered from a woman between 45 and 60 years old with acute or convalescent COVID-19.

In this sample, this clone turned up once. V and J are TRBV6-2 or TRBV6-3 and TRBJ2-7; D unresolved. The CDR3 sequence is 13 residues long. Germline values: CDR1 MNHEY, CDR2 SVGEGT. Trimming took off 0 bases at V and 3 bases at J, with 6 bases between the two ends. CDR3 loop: CASSYSFNYEQYF. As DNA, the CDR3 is TGTGCCAGCAGTTACTCGTTCAACTACGAGCAGTACTTC.

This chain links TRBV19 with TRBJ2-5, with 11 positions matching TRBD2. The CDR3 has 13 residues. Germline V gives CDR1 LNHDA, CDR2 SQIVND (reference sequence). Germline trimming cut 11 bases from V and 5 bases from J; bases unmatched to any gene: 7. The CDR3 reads CAASSGRMETQYF. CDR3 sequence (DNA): TGTGCCGCGTCTAGCGGGAGGATGGAGACCCAGTACTTC. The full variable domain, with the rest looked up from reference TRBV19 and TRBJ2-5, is DGGITQSPKYLFRKEGQNVTLSCEQNLNHDAMYWYRQDPGQGLRLIYYSQIVNDFQKGDIAEGYSVSREKKESFPLTVTSAQKNPTAFYLCAASSGRMETQYFGPGTRLLVL.

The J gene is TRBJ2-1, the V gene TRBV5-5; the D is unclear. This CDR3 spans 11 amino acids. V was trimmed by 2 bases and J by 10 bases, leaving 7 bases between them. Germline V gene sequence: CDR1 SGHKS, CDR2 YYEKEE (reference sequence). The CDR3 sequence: CASSLYGEQFF. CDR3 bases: TGTGCCAGCAGCTTATACGGGGAGCAGTTCTTC.

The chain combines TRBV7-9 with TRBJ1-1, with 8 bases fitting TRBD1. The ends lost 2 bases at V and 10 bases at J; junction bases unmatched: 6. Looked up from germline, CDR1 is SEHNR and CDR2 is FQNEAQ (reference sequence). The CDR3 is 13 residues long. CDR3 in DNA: TGTGCCAGCAGCTTACTTCAGGGGGCGGTAGCTTTCTTT. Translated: CASSLLQGAVAFF.